This TCR beta chain was recovered during a study of blood T cell repertoires in COVID-19. Turning to the study itself: Both acute and convalescent COVID-19 samples were obtained from the United States, Italy and Spain. The analysed material was cDNA or gDNA that came from T cells, B-cell-depleted T cells, or PBMCs.

Original processing methods: For nucleated cells, counts were estimated from reference gene primer amplification. Some clones are missing from TCRdb's copy, which holds only in-frame ones; the method was immunoSEQ multiplex PCR. The DNA was the basis for D and trimming; V, J and clone size are from that table. The repertoire consists of tens of thousands of clones, with roughly 83% occurring once and the leading ten covering approximately 30%. Only a few counts were recorded for this clone. Sequences were obtained from peripheral blood. This clonotype was sampled from a human donor with active COVID-19. The donor label of this sample is uncertain.

This chain's CDR3 is CASSQPSLTVGGSYEQYF. CDR3 coding DNA: TGTGCCAGCAGTCAACCGAGTCTCACAGTTGGTGGCTCCTACGAGCAGTACTTC. The rearrangement uses TRBV6-2 or TRBV6-3 and TRBJ2-7; D not resolved. The germline V gene encodes CDR1 MNHEY and CDR2 SVGEGT. The CDR3 loop spans 18 amino acids. V gave up 5 bases and J gave up 0 bases, with 23 bases separating them.